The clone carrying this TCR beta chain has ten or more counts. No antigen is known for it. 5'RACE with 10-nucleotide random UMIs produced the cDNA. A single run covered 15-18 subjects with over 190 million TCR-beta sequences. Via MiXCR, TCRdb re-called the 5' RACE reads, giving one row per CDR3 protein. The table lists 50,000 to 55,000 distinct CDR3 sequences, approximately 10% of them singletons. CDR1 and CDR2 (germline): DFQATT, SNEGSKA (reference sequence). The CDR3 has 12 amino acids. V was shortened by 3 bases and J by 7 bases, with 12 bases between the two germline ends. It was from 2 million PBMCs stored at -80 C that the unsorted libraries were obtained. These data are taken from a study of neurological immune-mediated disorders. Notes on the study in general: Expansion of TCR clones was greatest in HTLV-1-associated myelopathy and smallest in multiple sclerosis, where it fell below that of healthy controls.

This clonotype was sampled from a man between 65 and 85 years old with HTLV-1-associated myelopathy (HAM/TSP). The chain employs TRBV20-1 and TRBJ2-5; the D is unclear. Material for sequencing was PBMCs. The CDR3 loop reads CSARSRKGTQYF. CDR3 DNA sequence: TGCAGTGCTAGGTCTCGAAAAGGGACCCAGTACTTC.